This is a list of T cell receptor beta chains from one sample in a study of cytomegalovirus exposure and HLA in healthy donors. Libraries were prepared by immunoSEQ multiplex PCR; TCRdb keeps only in-frame clonotypes and omits some of them. The record lists 40,000 or so clones, of which the ten most abundant hold more than 3%. Material for sequencing was PBMCs. These receptors all stem from a woman in her twenties or thirties in good health and CMV-seropositive. CDR3s include the opening cysteine and the closing phenylalanine or tryptophan. D genes are given only for firm matches. The listing skips clone size in some rows; elsewhere it reads once, few, many or a size class.

>TRBJ1-2|.|TRBV13|.
CASSPRGNYGYTF
TGTGCCAGCAGCCCCCGGGGGAACTATGGCTACACCTTC
>TRBJ1-5|.|TRBV2|.
CASSWGPTGQPQHF
TGTGCCAGCAGTTGGGGCCCGACCGGTCAGCCCCAGCATTTT
>TRBJ2-3|.|TRBV18|TRBD1
CASSPEGGRTDTQYF
TGTGCCAGCTCACCAGAAGGGGGCCGCACAGATACGCAGTATTTT
>TRBJ2-3|.|TRBV27|TRBD2
CASRRLALSTDTQYF
TGTGCCAGCAGGAGACTAGCGTTGAGCACAGATACGCAGTATTTT
>TRBJ2-1|.|TRBV4-1|TRBD1
CASSQSRDRNNEQFF
TGCGCCAGCAGCCAAAGCAGGGACAGAAACAATGAGCAGTTCTTC
>TRBJ2-3|.|TRBV10-3|.
CAISESQVNTDTQYF
TGTGCCATCAGTGAGTCGCAGGTCAACACAGATACGCAGTATTTT
>TRBJ2-7|.|TRBV7-9|.
CASSGTSVSAYEQYF
TGTGCCAGCAGTGGAACTAGTGTGTCCGCCTACGAGCAGTACTTC
>TRBJ1-2|.|TRBV27|TRBD1
CASSTGRLGYTF
TGTGCCAGTTCGACAGGGCGATTGGGCTACACCTTC
>TRBJ2-3|.|TRBV10-1|TRBD2
CASSELAGFTDTQYF
TGCGCCAGCAGTGAGTTAGCGGGGTTCACAGATACGCAGTATTTT
>TRBJ2-7|.|TRBV10-3|TRBD1
CAIRQTGREQYF
TGTGCCATCAGACAGACAGGGCGCGAGCAGTACTTC
>TRBJ1-2|.|TRBV6-1|.
CASWVRGGYGYTF
TGTGCCAGCTGGGTCAGGGGTGGGTATGGCTACACCTTC
>TRBJ2-7|.|TRBV7-7|TRBD1
CASSLGTAYEQYF
TGTGCTAGCAGCTTAGGGACAGCCTACGAGCAGTACTTC
>TRBJ1-3|.|TRBV7-9|TRBD1
CASSLDGGGGGNTIYF
TGTGCCAGCAGCTTAGACGGAGGAGGGGGCGGAAACACCATATATTTT
>TRBJ2-7|.|TRBV7-9|.
CASSIGSSYEQYF
TGTGCCAGCAGTATCGGTAGCTCCTACGAGCAGTACTTC
>TRBJ1-2|.|TRBV11-2|.
CASSFRSYGYTF
TGTGCCAGCAGCTTTCGTTCCTATGGCTACACCTTC
>TRBJ1-1|medium-sized|TRBV19|.
CASSARGPGYTEAFF
TGTGCCAGTAGTGCCCGGGGTCCGGGGTACACTGAAGCTTTCTTT
>TRBJ1-5|.|TRBV27|.
CASSPHSGSNQPQHF
TGTGCCAGCAGTCCGCATTCGGGTAGCAATCAGCCCCAGCATTTT
>TRBJ1-1|.|TRBV7-7|.
CASSSGWNTEAFF
TGTGCTAGCAGCTCAGGGTGGAACACTGAAGCTTTCTTT
>TRBJ1-1|.|TRBV7-2|.
CASKGARIAEAFF
TGTGCCTCCAAAGGTGCCAGGATCGCTGAAGCTTTCTTT
>TRBJ1-1|.|TRBV28|.
CASSLQGTEAFF
TGTGCCAGCAGCCTTCAGGGGACTGAAGCTTTCTTT
>TRBJ2-7|.|TRBV29-1|.
CSVEQEVPYEQYF
TGCAGCGTGGAACAGGAAGTCCCCTACGAGCAGTACTTC
>TRBJ2-7|.|TRBV11-3|TRBD1
CASSPGTGGYEQYF
TGTGCCAGCAGTCCCGGGACAGGGGGCTACGAGCAGTACTTC
>TRBJ2-7|.|TRBV5-5|TRBD2
CASSLTSATSYEQYF
TGTGCCAGCAGCCTGACTAGCGCAACTTCCTACGAGCAGTACTTC
>TRBJ2-5|.|TRBV9|.
CASSPPLSGFQETQYF
TGTGCCAGCAGCCCACCGCTTAGCGGTTTCCAAGAGACCCAGTACTTC
>TRBJ1-2|.|TRBV30|.
CAWSNGQGGYGYTF
TGTGCCTGGAGTAATGGGCAGGGAGGCTATGGCTACACCTTC
>TRBJ1-5|.|TRBV7-9|.
CASSPTGGNQPQHF
TGTGCCAGCAGCCCTACCGGGGGCAATCAGCCCCAGCATTTT
>TRBJ1-5|.|TRBV7-6|.
CASSSRRGQPQHF
TGTGCCAGCAGCTCACGGCGGGGTCAGCCCCAGCATTTT
>TRBJ1-1|.|TRBV5-4|.
CASSFPTGGRRTEAFF
TGTGCCAGCAGCTTCCCTACGGGGGGAAGGCGCACTGAAGCTTTCTTT
>TRBJ1-4|.|TRBV9|TRBD1
CASSVGGGQGGKLFF
TGTGCCAGCAGCGTAGGCGGGGGACAGGGAGGAAAACTGTTTTTT
>TRBJ1-2|.|TRBV10-3|.
CAISESEGPAGGYTF
TGTGCCATCAGTGAGTCCGAGGGACCAGCGGGAGGCTACACCTTC
>TRBJ1-5|.|TRBV30|.
CAWSVRGHLLQPQHF
TGTGCCTGGAGTGTAAGGGGACACCTCCTTCAGCCCCAGCATTTT
>TRBJ1-4|.|TRBV19|TRBD1
CASSMGQGAGHEKLFF
TGTGCCAGTAGTATGGGACAGGGGGCAGGTCATGAAAAACTGTTTTTT
>TRBJ2-7|.|TRBV27|.
CASSLKGPTVSYEQYF
TGTGCCAGCAGTTTAAAGGGCCCGACAGTATCCTACGAGCAGTACTTC
>TRBJ2-7|.|TRBV13|TRBD2
CAGSLPSGRYEQYF
TGTGCCGGCAGCCTCCCTAGCGGGAGGTACGAGCAGTACTTC
>TRBJ2-3|.|TRBV7-2|TRBD2
CASSLSGGAGQDTQYF
TGTGCCAGCAGCCTTAGCGGGGGGGCCGGTCAAGATACGCAGTATTTT
>TRBJ2-3|.|TRBV28|TRBD2
CASLGLAGGTDTQYF
TGTGCCAGCCTAGGACTAGCGGGGGGCACAGATACGCAGTATTTT
>TRBJ2-1|.|TRBV19|.
CASSIEGGPYNEQFF
TGTGCCAGTAGTATTGAGGGGGGGCCTTACAATGAGCAGTTCTTC
>TRBJ1-2|.|TRBV4-1|.
CASSQPGAQGALGYTF
TGCGCCAGCAGCCAACCCGGAGCACAGGGAGCTCTTGGCTACACCTTC
>TRBJ2-3|.|TRBV10-3|.
CAISDPDVLRDSTDTQYF
TGTGCCATCAGTGATCCTGACGTATTACGGGATAGCACAGATACGCAGTATTTT
>TRBJ2-2|.|TRBV18|TRBD2
CASSQRGTNTGELFF
TGTGCCAGCTCACAGCGGGGAACAAACACCGGGGAGCTGTTTTTT
>TRBJ1-6|.|TRBV15|TRBD1
CATSRGGQGNSPLHF
TGTGCCACCAGCAGAGGAGGACAGGGCAATTCACCCCTCCACTTT